The T cell receptor (beta chain) under discussion was sequenced for a study of blood T cell repertoires in COVID-19. This CDR3 is 14 amino acids long. Germline lookup yields CDR1 SGHNT and CDR2 YYREEE (reference sequence). With 3 bases removed from V and 7 bases from J, the gap between germline ends came to 17 bases. In the study's own analysis: The authors estimated nucleated cell counts from reference gene primer amplification. Assay: immunoSEQ multiplex PCR; the TCRdb copy retains only in-frame clones and omits some. V and J calls and clone size follow that table, whereas D and trimming were derived from the DNA. The repertoire holds around 500,000 clones, roughly 88% seen once, with more than 3% in the top ten.

The chain employs TRBV5-4 and TRBJ2-7; D is uncertain. This receptor was obtained from a human donor in a cohort sampled during active COVID-19. Sample: peripheral blood. CDR3 loop: CASSSSLVSGEQYF. Written as DNA, the CDR3 is TGTGCCAGCAGCTCGTCGCTGGTTTCGGGTGAGCAGTACTTC.